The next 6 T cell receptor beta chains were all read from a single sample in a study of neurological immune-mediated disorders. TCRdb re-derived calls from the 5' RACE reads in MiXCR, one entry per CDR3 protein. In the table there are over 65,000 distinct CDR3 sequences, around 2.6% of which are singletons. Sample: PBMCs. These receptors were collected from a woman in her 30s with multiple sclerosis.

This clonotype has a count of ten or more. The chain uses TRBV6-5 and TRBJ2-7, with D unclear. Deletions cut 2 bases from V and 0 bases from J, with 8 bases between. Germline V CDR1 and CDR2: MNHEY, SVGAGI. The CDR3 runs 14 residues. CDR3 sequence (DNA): TGTGCCAGCAGTTACGGGATAACCTCCTACGAGCAGTACTTC. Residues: CASSYGITSYEQYF.

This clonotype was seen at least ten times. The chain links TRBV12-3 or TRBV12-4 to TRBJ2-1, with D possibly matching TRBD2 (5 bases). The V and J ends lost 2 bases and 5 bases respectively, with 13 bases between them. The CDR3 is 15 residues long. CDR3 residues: CASSLLPGLHNEQFF. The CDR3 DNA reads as TGTGCCAGCAGTTTACTCCCCGGACTGCACAATGAGCAGTTCTTC.

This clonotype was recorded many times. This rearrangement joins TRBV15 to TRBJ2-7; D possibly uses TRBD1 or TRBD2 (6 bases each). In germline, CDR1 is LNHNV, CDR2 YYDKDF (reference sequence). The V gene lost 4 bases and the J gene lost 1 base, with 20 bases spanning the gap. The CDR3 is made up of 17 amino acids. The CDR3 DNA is TGTGCCACCAGCACCCACCTAGGAGGGGGAAGGTCCTACGAGCAGTACTTC. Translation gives CATSTHLGGGRSYEQYF.

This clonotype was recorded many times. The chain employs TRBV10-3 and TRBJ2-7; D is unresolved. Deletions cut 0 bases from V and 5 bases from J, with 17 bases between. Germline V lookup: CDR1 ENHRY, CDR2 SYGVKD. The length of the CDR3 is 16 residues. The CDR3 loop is CAISESVVRRQDEQYF. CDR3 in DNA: TGTGCCATCAGTGAGTCGGTGGTCAGGCGGCAGGACGAGCAGTACTTC.

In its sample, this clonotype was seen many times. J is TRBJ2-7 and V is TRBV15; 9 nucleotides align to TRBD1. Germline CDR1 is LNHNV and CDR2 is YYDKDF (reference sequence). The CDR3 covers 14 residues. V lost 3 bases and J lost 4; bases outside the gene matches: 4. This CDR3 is CATSRGQGAYEQYF. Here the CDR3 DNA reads TGTGCCACCAGCAGGGGACAGGGAGCATACGAGCAGTACTTC.

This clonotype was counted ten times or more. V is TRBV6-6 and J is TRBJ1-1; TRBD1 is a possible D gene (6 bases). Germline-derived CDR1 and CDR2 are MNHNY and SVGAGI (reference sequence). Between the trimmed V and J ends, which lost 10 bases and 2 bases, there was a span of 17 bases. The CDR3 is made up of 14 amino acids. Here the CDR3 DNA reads TGTGCCACCGAAACGAACAGGGATAACACTGAAGCTTTCTTT. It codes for CATETNRDNTEAFF.